The clone carrying this T cell receptor (beta chain) was observed a single time. Antigen specificity is unknown. The record originates from a study of CD8+ T cells in alopecia areata. At the level of the study: The drug, oral tofacitinib, was given to treated patients at 5 to 10 mg twice daily. Severity scoring for treated patients was based on the percentage of affected scalp area.

This CDR3 spans 12 amino acids. V lost 5 bases and J 7 bases, leaving 13 bases between the germline ends. From germline, CDR1 is GTSNPN and CDR2 SVGIG (reference sequence). Study-level points and caveats: Lesional scalp exceeded normal scalp in clonality, especially in alopecia totalis/universalis.

cDNA reverse transcribed from extracted RNA served as the sequencing template. The protocol was immunoSEQ multiplex PCR, while the TCRdb copy is restricted to in-frame clones and leaves out a portion. The sample consists of about 270,000 clones, about three fifths of them appearing once. Stated treatment: oral pan-JAK inhibitor, 5-10 mg twice daily. The clonotype was recovered from a human donor with alopecia areata. The sequencing used CD4+ T cells sorted from blood, collected at week 52, from a patient treated with tofacitinib. The chain joins TRBV30 to TRBJ2-3; D ambiguous. The CDR3 DNA reads TGTGCCTGGCAGCCGGGCACCAATACGCAGTATTTT. This sequence encodes CAWQPGTNTQYF.